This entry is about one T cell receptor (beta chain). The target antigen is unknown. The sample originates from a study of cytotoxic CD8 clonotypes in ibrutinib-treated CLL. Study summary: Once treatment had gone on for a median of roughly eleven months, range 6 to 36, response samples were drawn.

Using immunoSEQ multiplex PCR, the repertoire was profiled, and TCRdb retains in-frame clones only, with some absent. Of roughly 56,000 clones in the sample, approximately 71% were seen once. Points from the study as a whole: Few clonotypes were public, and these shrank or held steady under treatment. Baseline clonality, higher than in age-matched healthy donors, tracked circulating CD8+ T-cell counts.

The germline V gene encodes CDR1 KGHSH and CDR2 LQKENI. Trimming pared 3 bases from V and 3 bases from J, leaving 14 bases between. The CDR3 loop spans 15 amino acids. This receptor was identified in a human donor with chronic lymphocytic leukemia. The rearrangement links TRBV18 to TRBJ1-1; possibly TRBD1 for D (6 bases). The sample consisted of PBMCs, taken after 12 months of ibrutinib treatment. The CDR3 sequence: CASSPLPKGDTEAFF. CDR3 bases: TGTGCCAGCTCACCCCTGCCAAAGGGGGACACTGAAGCTTTCTTT.